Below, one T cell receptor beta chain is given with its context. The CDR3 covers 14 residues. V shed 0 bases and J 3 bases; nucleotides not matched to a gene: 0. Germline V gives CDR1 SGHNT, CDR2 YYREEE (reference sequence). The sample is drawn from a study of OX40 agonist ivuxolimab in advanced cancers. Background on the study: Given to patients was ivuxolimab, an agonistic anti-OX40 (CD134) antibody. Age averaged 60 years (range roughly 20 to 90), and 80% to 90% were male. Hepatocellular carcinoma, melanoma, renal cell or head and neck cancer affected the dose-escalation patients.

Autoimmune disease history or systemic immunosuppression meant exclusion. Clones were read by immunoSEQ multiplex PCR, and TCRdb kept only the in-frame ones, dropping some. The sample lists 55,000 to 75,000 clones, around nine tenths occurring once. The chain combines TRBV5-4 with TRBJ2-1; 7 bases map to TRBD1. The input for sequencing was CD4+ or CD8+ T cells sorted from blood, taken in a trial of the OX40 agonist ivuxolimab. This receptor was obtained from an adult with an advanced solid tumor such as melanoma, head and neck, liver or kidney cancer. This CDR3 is CASSLGTGYNEQFF. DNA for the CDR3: TGTGCCAGCAGCTTGGGGACAGGCTACAATGAGCAGTTCTTC.